This T cell receptor (beta chain) stems from a study of CD8+CD57+ T cells in acquired aplastic anemia. Study background: Yields of DNA that came from sorted CD4+ and CD8+ cells averaged roughly 3.3 ug.

Findings and caveats of the study: Researchers report that about 28 CD8+ CDR3 sequences appeared in both patients and controls. CD8+ Simpson's diversity showed no significant patient-control difference.

To note about this clonotype: The antigen is not known.

There are 15 residues in the CDR3. V lost 10 bases, J lost 2 bases, and 20 bases lay in between. Germline-derived CDR1 and CDR2 are ENHRY and SYGVKD. Using genomic DNA as the template, TCR beta VDJ and CDR3 profiling was carried out. TCRdb independently ran MiXCR on the reads; one entry per CDR3 protein. The repertoire consists of 150,000 to 200,000 distinct CDR3 sequences, with around 66% occurring once and the leading ten covering around 45%. V is TRBV10-3 and J is TRBJ1-1; D remains unclear. The receptor was isolated from a human donor with severe aplastic anemia or a healthy control (not recorded which). The sequenced sample was sorted CD4+, CD8+, or CD8+CD57+ T cells (not recorded which) from PBMCs. The CDR3 spells CASSPLKYVNTEAFF. The CDR3 nucleotides read TGTGCCAGCAGCCCTCTCAAGTATGTAAACACTGAAGCTTTCTTT.